This T cell receptor (beta chain) stems from a study of blood T cell repertoires in COVID-19. The CDR3 has 13 residues. Trimming left V 10 bases short and J 2 bases short, with 15 bases between. CDR1 is SGHRS, CDR2 YFSETQ, per germline. Original data processing: Reference gene primers were amplified, and this amplification served to estimate nucleated cell counts. Produced via immunoSEQ multiplex PCR; TCRdb's table is partial and in-frame only. Clone size and the V and J calls come from that table; the DNA yielded D and trimming. The repertoire has 27,000 or so clones, 70% to 90% of them found once; the top ten carry 2.8%.

The source is a human donor in a cohort sampled during active COVID-19. This sequence joins TRBV5-1 and TRBJ1-1; unclear D gene. The sample was peripheral blood. The chain's CDR3 is CASRVAPNTEAFF. CDR3 DNA: TGCGCCTCACGCGTAGCGCCTAACACTGAAGCTTTCTTT.